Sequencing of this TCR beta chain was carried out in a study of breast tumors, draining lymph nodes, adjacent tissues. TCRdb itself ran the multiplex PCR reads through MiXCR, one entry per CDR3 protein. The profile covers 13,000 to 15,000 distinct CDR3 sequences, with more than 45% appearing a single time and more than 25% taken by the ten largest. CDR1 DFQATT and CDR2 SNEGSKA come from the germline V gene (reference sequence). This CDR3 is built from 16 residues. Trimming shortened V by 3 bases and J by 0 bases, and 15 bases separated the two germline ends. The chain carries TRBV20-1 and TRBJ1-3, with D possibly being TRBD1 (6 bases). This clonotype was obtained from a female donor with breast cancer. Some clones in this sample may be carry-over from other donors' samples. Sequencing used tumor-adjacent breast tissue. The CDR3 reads CSARETGKVSGNTIYF. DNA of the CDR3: TGCAGTGCTAGGGAAACAGGGAAAGTCTCTGGAAACACCATATATTTT.